This section outlines one TCR beta chain sequence together with its context. This record belongs to a study of cytomegalovirus exposure and HLA in healthy donors. Primers: 60 Vbeta forward and 13 Jbeta reverse. This table comes from immunoSEQ multiplex PCR, and its TCRdb copy is limited to in-frame clones, with some not included. The data contain roughly 200,000 clones, around three quarters of them seen just once; the ten biggest clones take up approximately 5.1%. The CDR3 runs to 13 residues. Trimming cost V 5 bases and J 4 bases, with 11 bases left between them. Germline loops: CDR1 SGHTA, CDR2 FQGNSA.

The rearrangement joins TRBV7-2 to TRBJ1-1, with D unresolved. Sequenced input: PBMCs. The TCR comes from a man between 35 and 55 years old in good health and CMV-seronegative. CDR3 coding DNA: TGTGCCAGCAGCCCTCCAACTGTCACTGAAGCTTTCTTT. It codes for CASSPPTVTEAFF.